These T cell receptor beta chains were read from a single sample in a study of tumor and adjacent non-tumor tissue in lung cancer. Via MiXCR, TCRdb re-called the multiplex PCR reads, giving one row per CDR3 protein. Of roughly 69,000 distinct CDR3 sequences listed, roughly three quarters were seen once; the top ten hold 40% to 55%. Material: distant non-tumor lung tissue. Source of these receptors: a man between 60 and 70 years old with non-small cell lung cancer. Both conserved end residues are part of each CDR3. A D gene is named only where the DNA matches it firmly. Some rows mark clone size as missing; the rest say once, few, many or name a class of expanded clone.

d_call	v_call	j_call	clone_size	cdr3_aa	cdr3_nt
NA	TRBV7-3	TRBJ2-2	NA	CASSLTPGTRELFF	TGTGCCAGCAGCTTAACACCGGGGACCAGGGAGCTGTTTTTT
NA	TRBV6-1	TRBJ2-1	many	CASSAGYNEQFF	TGTGCCAGCAGTGCAGGTTACAATGAGCAGTTCTTC
TRBD2	TRBV10-3	TRBJ2-1	once	CVINAGVASEQFF	TGTGTCATCAATGCGGGAGTGGCGAGTGAGCAGTTCTTC
NA	TRBV6-5	TRBJ2-5	NA	CACRVTLTQYF	TGTGCCTGCAGAGTTACGTTGACCCAGTACTTC
NA	TRBV6-1	TRBJ2-3	NA	CASRESGGNTDKQYF	TGTGCCAGCAGAGAGAGTGGCGGGAATACAGATAAGCAGTATTTT
NA	TRBV25-1	TRBJ2-1	NA	CVGSKGVEQFF	TGTGTCGGCAGTAAAGGGGTGGAGCAGTTCTTC
NA	TRBV2	TRBJ1-1	once	CTSSQGSTEAFF	TGTACCAGTAGCCAGGGTAGCACTGAAGCTTTCTTT
NA	TRBV5-1	TRBJ1-6	many	CASSLGQGGPLHF	TGCGCCAGCAGCTTGGGCCAAGGCGGGCCCCTCCACTTT
NA	TRBV30	TRBJ2-7	NA	CAWRGDQGHYEQYF	TGTGCCTGGAGGGGGGACCAGGGTCACTACGAGCAGTACTTC
NA	TRBV28	TRBJ2-1	NA	CTSQGTTSYNEQLF	TGTACCTCTCAGGGAACGACAAGCTACAACGAGCAGCTCTTC
TRBD1	TRBV6-5	TRBJ2-7	NA	CGSRDTGGAYEQYF	TGTGGCAGCAGAGATACAGGGGGCGCGTACGAGCAGTACTTC
TRBD1	TRBV20-1	TRBJ1-5	NA	CSARAGTEQPQHF	TGCAGTGCTCGGGCGGGGACAGAACAGCCCCAGCATTTT
NA	TRBV5-5	TRBJ1-5	medium-sized	CASSLVGGDSNQPQHF	TGTGCCAGCAGCTTGGTGGGAGGGGACAGCAATCAGCCCCAGCATTTT
NA	TRBV5-6	TRBJ2-2	NA	CVSSLADRRTGELLF	TGTGTCAGCAGCTTGGCCGACAGGCGCACCGGGGAGCTGCTTTTT
NA	TRBV7-8	TRBJ1-1	NA	CASSPSPRAVDFF	TGTGCCAGCAGTCCCTCTCCTCGAGCAGTAGATTTCTTT
TRBD1	TRBV18	TRBJ2-2	many	CASSPLGTENTGELFF	TGTGCCAGCTCCCCGTTGGGGACAGAGAACACCGGGGAGCTGTTTTTT
NA	TRBV5-1	TRBJ2-1	many	CASSGGDSYNEQFF	TGCGCCAGCAGCGGCGGGGACTCCTACAATGAGCAGTTCTTC
TRBD2	TRBV28	TRBJ2-1	NA	CATSPSGVYNEQFF	TGTGCCACCAGTCCTAGCGGTGTATACAATGAGCAGTTCTTC
NA	TRBV11-2	TRBJ2-3	few	CASSLSGDTQYF	TGTGCCAGCAGCTTATCGGGAGATACGCAGTATTTT
NA	TRBV6-5	TRBJ1-2	NA	CTSMSGARGYTF	TGTACCAGCATGTCAGGGGCGCGTGGCTACACCTTC
NA	TRBV5-1	TRBJ2-6	NA	CANSSTRQAAAWGANVLTF	TGCGCCAACAGCTCTACTAGACAGGCGGCTGCGTGGGGGGCCAACGTCCTGACTTTC
NA	TRBV7-9	TRBJ2-1	NA	CASSRNTGGGEQFF	TGTGCCAGTTCTCGGAATACCGGGGGAGGTGAGCAGTTCTTC
NA	TRBV11-3	TRBJ1-4	few	CASSRDGNEKLFF	TGTGCCAGCAGCCGCGACGGTAATGAAAAACTGTTTTTT
NA	TRBV5-6	TRBJ2-7	once	CASSLSGESYEHYF	TGTGCCAGCAGCTTATCCGGGGAGTCCTACGAGCATTATTTC
NA	TRBV28	TRBJ1-2	NA	CASSPIWTKNRYTF	TGTGCCAGCAGTCCAATATGGACCAAAAATCGCTACACCTTC
NA	TRBV5-1	TRBJ2-2	NA	CASSLGGTESWELFF	TGCGCCAGCAGCTTGGGAGGAACGGAGTCTTGGGAGCTGTTTTTT
NA	TRBV7-9	TRBJ2-1	NA	CASSPEPDPHTYYEQFF	TGTGCCAGCAGCCCTGAGCCGGACCCTCATACCTACTATGAGCAGTTCTTC
NA	TRBV6-5	TRBJ2-7	NA	CASSYERDSYEQYF	TGCGCCAGCAGTTACGAACGGGACTCCTACGAGCAGTATTTC
NA	TRBV6-5	TRBJ2-1	NA	CAISYNHVQFF	TGTGCCATCAGTTACAACCATGTGCAGTTCTTC
NA	TRBV5-5	TRBJ2-3	few	CGSSRWGERPDTQYF	TGTGGCAGCAGCCGGTGGGGGGAACGGCCAGATACGCAGTATTTT
NA	TRBV29-1	TRBJ2-7	NA	CNVVSVDSTYEQYF	TGCAACGTTGTAAGCGTGGACAGCACCTACGAGCAATACTTC
TRBD2	TRBV6-2/TRBV6-3	TRBJ2-1	NA	CVSSYNIRGSFPPEHFF	TGTGTCAGCAGTTACAATATACGCGGGAGTTTCCCTCCTGAGCACTTCTTC
NA	TRBV4-1	TRBJ1-2	many	CASSQAQDRVYGYTF	TGCGCCAGCAGCCAAGCCCAGGACAGAGTCTATGGCTACACCTTC
NA	TRBV10-1	TRBJ1-1	NA	CASRSGSHAVAFF	TGCGCCAGCAGGTCAGGGAGTCACGCTGTAGCTTTCTTT
NA	TRBV4-1	TRBJ1-5	NA	CASSQLSYGDQPQHF	TGCGCCAGTAGCCAACTATCTTACGGCGATCAGCCCCAGCATTTT
NA	TRBV5-4	TRBJ2-3	NA	CASSFGGNPTDRQYF	TGTGCCAGCAGCTTCGGTGGGAACCCAACAGATAGGCAATATTTT
NA	TRBV6-5	TRBJ1-1	NA	CASSYGGQVPTGAFF	TGTGCCAGTAGTTACGGCGGTCAGGTGCCCACTGGAGCTTTCTTT
NA	TRBV6-2/TRBV6-3	TRBJ2-3	NA	CVSSSLQAGATDMQYF	TGTGTCAGCAGTTCCCTTCAGGCGGGGGCTACAGATATGCAGTATTTT
TRBD2	TRBV14	TRBJ2-1	NA	CASTKIGLEYNEQSF	TGTGCCAGCACCAAAATCGGACTAGAGTACAATGAGCAGTCCTTC
NA	TRBV2	TRBJ2-3	NA	CASSEPIVATPSTDTQYF	TGTGCCAGCAGTGAACCCATCGTCGCTACACCTAGCACAGATACGCAGTATTTT
NA	TRBV11-1	TRBJ2-1	NA	CAGSLDYNEQFF	TGTGCCGGCAGCTTGGATTACAATGAGCAGTTCTTC
NA	TRBV10-3	TRBJ2-3	NA	CIIRAYYSTDTQYF	TGTATCATCAGGGCATACTACAGCACAGATACGCAGTATTTT
NA	TRBV6-5	TRBJ1-4	NA	CVSSHALETSLFF	TGTGTCAGCAGTCACGCCTTAGAGACCTCCCTGTTTTTT
NA	TRBV11-3	TRBJ2-2	NA	CVSPQGSGELFF	TGTGTCAGTCCTCAGGGGTCCGGGGAGCTGTTTTTT